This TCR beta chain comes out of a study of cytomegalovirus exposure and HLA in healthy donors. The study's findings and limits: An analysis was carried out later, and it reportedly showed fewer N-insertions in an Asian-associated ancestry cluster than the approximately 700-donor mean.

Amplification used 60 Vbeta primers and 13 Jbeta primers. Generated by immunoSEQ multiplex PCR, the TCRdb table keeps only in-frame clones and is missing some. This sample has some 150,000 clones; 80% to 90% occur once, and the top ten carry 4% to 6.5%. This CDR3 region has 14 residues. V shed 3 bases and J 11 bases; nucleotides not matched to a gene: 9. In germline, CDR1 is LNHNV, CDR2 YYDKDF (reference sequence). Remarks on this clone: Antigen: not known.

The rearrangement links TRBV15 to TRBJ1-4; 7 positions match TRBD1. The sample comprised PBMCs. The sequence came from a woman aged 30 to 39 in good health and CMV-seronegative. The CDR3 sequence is CATSRVPGQSKLFF. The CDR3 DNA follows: TGTGCCACCAGCAGGGTTCCGGGACAGTCTAAACTGTTTTTT. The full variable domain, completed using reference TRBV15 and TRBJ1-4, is DAMVIQNPRYQVTQFGKPVTLSCSQTLNHNVMYWYQQKSSQAPKLLFHYYDKDFNNEADTPDNFQSRRPNTSFCFLDIRSPGLGDTAMYLCATSRVPGQSKLFFGSGTQLSVL.